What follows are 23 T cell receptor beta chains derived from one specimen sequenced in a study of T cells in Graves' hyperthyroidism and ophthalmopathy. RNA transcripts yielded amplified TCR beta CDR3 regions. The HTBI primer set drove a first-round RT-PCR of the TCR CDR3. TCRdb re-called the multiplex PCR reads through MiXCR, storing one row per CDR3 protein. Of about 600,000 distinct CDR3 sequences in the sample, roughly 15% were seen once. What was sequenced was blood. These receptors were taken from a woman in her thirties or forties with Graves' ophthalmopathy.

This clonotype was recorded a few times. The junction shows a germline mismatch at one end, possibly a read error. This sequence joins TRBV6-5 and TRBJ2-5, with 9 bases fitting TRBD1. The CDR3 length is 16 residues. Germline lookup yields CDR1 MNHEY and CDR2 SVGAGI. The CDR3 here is CASSHSATGGQETQYF. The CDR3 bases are TGTGCCAGCAGTCACTCCGCGACAGGGGGCCAAGAGACCCAGTACTTC.

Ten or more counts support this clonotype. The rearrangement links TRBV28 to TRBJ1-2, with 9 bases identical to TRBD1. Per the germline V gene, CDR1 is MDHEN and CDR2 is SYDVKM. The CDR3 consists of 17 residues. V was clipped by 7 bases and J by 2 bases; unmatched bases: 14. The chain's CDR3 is CASNKHRDRVTNYGYTF. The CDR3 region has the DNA TGTGCCAGCAATAAACACCGGGACAGGGTGACAAACTATGGCTACACCTTC.

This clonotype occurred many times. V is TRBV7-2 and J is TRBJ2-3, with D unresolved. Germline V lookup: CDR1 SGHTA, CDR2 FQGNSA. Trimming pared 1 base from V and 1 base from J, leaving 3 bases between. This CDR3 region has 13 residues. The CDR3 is CASSLVRTDTQYF. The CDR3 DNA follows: TGTGCCAGCAGCTTAGTACGCACAGATACGCAGTATTTT.

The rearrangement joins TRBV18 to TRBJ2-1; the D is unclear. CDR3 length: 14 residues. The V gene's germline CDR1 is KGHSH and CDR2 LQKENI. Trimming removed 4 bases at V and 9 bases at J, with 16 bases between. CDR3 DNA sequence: TGTGCCAGCTCACGTGTTATTTCAGCAAGTGAGCAGTTCTTC. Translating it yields CASSRVISASEQFF.

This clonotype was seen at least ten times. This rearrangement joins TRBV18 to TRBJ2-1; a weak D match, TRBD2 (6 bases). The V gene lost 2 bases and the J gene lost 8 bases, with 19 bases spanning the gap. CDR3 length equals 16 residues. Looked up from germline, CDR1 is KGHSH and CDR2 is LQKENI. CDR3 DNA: TGTGCCAGCTCACCAGGGACTTCCCAAAAGGGCGATGAGCAGTTCTTC. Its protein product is CASSPGTSQKGDEQFF.

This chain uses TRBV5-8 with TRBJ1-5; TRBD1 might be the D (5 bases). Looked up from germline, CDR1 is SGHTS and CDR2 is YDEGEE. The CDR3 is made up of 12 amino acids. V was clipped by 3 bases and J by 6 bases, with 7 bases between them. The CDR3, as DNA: TGTGCCAGCAGCTGGGGGAGTCAGCCCCAGCATTTT. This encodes CASSWGSQPQHF. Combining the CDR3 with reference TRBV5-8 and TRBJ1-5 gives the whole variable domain EAGVTQSPTHLIKTRGQQATLRCSPISGHTSVYWYQQALGLGLQFLLWYDEGEERNRGNFPPRFSGRQFPNYSSELNVNALELEDSALYLCASSWGSQPQHFGDGTRLSIL.

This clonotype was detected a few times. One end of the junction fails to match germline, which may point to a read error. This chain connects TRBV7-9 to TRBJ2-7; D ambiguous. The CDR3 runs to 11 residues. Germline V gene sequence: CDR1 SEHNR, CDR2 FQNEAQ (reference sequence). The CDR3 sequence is CASSINYERYF. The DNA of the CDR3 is TGTGCCAGCAGCATAAACTACGAGCGGTACTTC.

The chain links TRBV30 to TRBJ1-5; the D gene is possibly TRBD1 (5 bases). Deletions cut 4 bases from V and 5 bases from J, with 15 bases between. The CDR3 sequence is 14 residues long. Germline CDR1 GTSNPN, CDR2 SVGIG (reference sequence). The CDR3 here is CAWNEGASHQPQHF. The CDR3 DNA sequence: TGTGCCTGGAATGAAGGGGCTTCCCATCAGCCCCAGCATTTT.

The DNA for the CDR3 is TGTGCCAGCAGCCGAGGCAGCGGGGGGGCCGTGAATGAGCAGTTCTTC. Its translation is CASSRGSGGAVNEQFF. V and J are TRBV13 and TRBJ2-1; 10 nucleotides line up with TRBD2. The CDR3 loop spans 16 amino acids. V dropped 5 bases and J dropped 7; count of bases not matched to a gene: 11. The germline gives CDR1 PRHDT, CDR2 FYEKMQ (reference sequence). The entire variable domain, with the rest obtained from reference TRBV13 and TRBJ2-1, is as follows: AAGVIQSPRHLIKEKRETATLKCYPIPRHDTVYWYQQGPGQDPQFLISFYEKMQSDKGSIPDRFSAQQFSDYHSELNMSSLELGDSALYFCASSRGSGGAVNEQFFGPGTRLTVL.

The chain's CDR3 is CAISEAYRDTEAFF. As DNA, the CDR3 is TGTGCCATCAGTGAGGCCTACAGGGACACTGAAGCTTTCTTT. The J gene is TRBJ1-1, the V gene TRBV10-3, with D tentatively TRBD1 (6 bases). Trimming removed 2 bases from V and 3 bases from J, with 10 bases in between. Germline V gene data show CDR1 as ENHRY and CDR2 as SYGVKD. CDR3 length equals 14 residues.

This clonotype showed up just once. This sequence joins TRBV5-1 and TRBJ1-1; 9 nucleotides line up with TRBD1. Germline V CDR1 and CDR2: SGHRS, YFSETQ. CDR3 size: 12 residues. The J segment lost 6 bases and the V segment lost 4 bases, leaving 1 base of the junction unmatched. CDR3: CASSGQGSEAFF. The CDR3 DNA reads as TGCGCCAGCAGCGGACAGGGGTCTGAAGCTTTCTTT.

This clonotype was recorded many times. Here the CDR3 DNA reads TGCAGCGTTGTGTCCGGGACAGGGATGGGCAATGAGCAGTTCTTC. Translation: CSVVSGTGMGNEQFF. The gene calls are TRBV29-1 and TRBJ2-1; 9 positions agree with TRBD1. The CDR3 totals 15 residues. After removal of 4 bases from V and 6 bases from J, the junction contained 10 bases not matched to a gene. Germline-derived CDR1 and CDR2 are SQVTM and ANQGSEA.

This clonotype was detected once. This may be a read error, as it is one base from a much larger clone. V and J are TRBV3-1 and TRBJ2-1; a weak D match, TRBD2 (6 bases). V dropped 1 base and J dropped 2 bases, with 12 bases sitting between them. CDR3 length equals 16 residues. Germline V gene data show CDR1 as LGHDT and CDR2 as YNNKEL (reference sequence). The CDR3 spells CASSQGGGATYNEQFF. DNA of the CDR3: TGTGCCAGCAGCCAAGGAGGCGGGGCAACCTACAATGAGCAGTTCTTC.

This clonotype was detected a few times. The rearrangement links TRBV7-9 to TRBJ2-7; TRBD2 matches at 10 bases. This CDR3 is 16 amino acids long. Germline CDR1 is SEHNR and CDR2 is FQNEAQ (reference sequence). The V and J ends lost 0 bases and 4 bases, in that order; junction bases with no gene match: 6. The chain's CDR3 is CASSLAGGLAEYEQYF. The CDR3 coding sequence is TGTGCCAGCAGCTTAGCCGGTGGACTAGCGGAATACGAGCAGTACTTC.

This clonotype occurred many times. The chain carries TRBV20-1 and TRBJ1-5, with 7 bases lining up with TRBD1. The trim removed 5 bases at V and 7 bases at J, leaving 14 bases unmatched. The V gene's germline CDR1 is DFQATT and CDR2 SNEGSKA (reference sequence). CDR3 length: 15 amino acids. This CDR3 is CSAADTEGARQPQHF. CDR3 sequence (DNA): TGCAGTGCTGCCGACACGGAGGGGGCGCGGCAGCCCCAGCATTTT.

The chain's CDR3 is CAIGISSYNEQFF. The CDR3 coding sequence is TGTGCCATCGGAATAAGCTCCTACAATGAGCAGTTCTTC. The J gene is TRBJ2-1, the V gene TRBV10-3; D call uncertain. The CDR3 runs 13 residues. The ends were cut back, 8 bases at V and 0 bases at J, with 8 bases in the middle. Germline assignment: CDR1 ENHRY and CDR2 SYGVKD.

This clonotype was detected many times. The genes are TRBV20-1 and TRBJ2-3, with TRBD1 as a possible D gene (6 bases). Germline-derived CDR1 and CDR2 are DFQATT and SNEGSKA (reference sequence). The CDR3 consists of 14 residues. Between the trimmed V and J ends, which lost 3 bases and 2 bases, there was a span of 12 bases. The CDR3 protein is CSARRTDNTDTQYF. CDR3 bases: TGCAGTGCTAGGCGGACAGATAACACAGATACGCAGTATTTT.

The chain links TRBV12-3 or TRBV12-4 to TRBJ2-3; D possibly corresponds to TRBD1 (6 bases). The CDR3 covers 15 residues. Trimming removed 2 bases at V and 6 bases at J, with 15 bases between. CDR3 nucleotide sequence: TGTGCCAGCAGTTTATGGCAGGGGAGTCGGGATACGCAGTATTTT. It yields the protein CASSLWQGSRDTQYF.

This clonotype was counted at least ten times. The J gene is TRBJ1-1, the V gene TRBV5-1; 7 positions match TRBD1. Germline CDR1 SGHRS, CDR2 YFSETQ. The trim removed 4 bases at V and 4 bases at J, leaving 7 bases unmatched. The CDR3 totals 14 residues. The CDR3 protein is CASSPTGAVTEAFF. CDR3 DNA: TGCGCCAGCAGCCCAACAGGGGCGGTCACTGAAGCTTTCTTT. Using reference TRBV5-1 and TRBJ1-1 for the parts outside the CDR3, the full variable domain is KAGVTQTPRYLIKTRGQQVTLSCSPISGHRSVSWYQQTPGQGLQFLFEYFSETQRNKGNFPGRFSGRQFSNSRSEMNVSTLELGDSALYLCASSPTGAVTEAFFGQGTRLTVV.

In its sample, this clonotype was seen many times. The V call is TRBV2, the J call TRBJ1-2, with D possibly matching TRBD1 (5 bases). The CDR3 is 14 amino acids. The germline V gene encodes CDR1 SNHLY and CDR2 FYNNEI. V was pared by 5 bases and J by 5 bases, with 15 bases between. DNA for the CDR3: TGTGCCAGCAGTCCCAATTCGGGACCTTATGGCTACACCTTC. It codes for CASSPNSGPYGYTF.

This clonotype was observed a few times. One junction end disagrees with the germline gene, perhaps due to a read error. CDR3 sequence (DNA): TGCAGTGCTGGAGACCCCGACCGCCGCAATCAGCCCCAGCATTTT. Protein sequence: CSAGDPDRRNQPQHF. The chain has TRBV20-1 and TRBJ1-5; D ambiguous. The CDR3 is 15 residues long. Germline values: CDR1 DFQATT, CDR2 SNEGSKA (reference sequence).

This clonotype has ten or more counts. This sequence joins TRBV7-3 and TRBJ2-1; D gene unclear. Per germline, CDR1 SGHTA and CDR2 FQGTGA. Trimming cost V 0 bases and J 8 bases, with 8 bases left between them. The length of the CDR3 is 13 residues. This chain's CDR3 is CASSLTPQHEQFF. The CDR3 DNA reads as TGTGCCAGCAGCTTAACGCCTCAACATGAGCAGTTCTTC.

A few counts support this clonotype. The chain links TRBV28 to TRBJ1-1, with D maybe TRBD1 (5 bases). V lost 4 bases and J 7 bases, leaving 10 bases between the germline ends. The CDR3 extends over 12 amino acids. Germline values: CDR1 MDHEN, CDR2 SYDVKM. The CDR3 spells CASSSGALEAFF. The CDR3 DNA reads TGTGCCAGCAGTTCTGGGGCCCTTGAAGCTTTCTTT.